One and the same sample provided the 10 T cell receptor beta chains below, sequenced in a study of siplizumab effects on memory and regulatory T cells. TCRdb keeps only in-frame clones here, not all; method: immunoSEQ multiplex PCR. This table holds about 72,000 clones, about 90% found once. The sequenced sample consisted of CD8+ T cells sorted from blood. These receptors were obtained from a human donor in good health.

Worth noting for this clone: The germline gene is not matched at one end of the junction; a read error may be the cause. The chain carries TRBV30 and TRBJ2-1; no reliable D call. Germline-derived CDR1 and CDR2 are GTSNPN and SVGIG (reference sequence). The CDR3 runs 14 residues. The CDR3 DNA is TGCGCGGAGCAGACCGCCAGCTCCTACAATGAGCAGTTCTTC. It is translated as CAEQTASSYNEQFF.

V and J are TRBV6-6 and TRBJ1-1; D is uncertain. Trimming shortened V by 0 bases and J by 5 bases, and 10 bases separated the two germline ends. This CDR3 is built from 14 residues. Germline V gene sequence: CDR1 MNHNY, CDR2 SVGAGI (reference sequence). This CDR3 reads CASSYSRAVTEAFF. DNA of the CDR3: TGTGCCAGCAGTTACTCAAGGGCCGTAACTGAAGCTTTCTTT.

V usage is TRBV7-2 and J usage is TRBJ1-4; D is ambiguous. The CDR3 consists of 13 residues. V lost 2 bases and J lost 8, with 9 bases in between. The germline V gene has CDR1 SGHTA and CDR2 FQGNSA. The CDR3 DNA is TGTGCCAGCAGCTTACCCGGTTGGGAAAAACTGTTTTTT. As protein: CASSLPGWEKLFF.

V usage is TRBV27 and J usage is TRBJ1-3; no definite D call. Trimming removed 6 bases at V and 3 bases at J, with 9 bases between. CDR1 MNHEY and CDR2 SMNVEV come from the germline V gene (reference sequence). The CDR3 is made up of 13 amino acids. The CDR3: CASRQFGGNTIYF. The CDR3 nucleotides are TGTGCCAGCAGACAGTTCGGTGGAAACACCATATATTTT.

V usage is TRBV29-1 and J usage is TRBJ1-2; 9 positions agree with TRBD1. Germline CDR1 reads SQVTM; CDR2 reads ANQGSEA. The CDR3 runs to 14 residues. The V gene end was trimmed by 4 bases and the J gene end by 0 bases; junction bases not matched to a gene: 3. The CDR3 reads CSVVGTGTNYGYTF. CDR3 nucleotides: TGCAGCGTTGTCGGGACAGGGACTAACTATGGCTACACCTTC. The complete variable domain, with remaining parts taken from reference TRBV29-1 and TRBJ1-2, reads SAVISQKPSRDICQRGTSLTIQCQVDSQVTMMFWYRQQPGQSLTLIATANQGSEATYESGFVIDKFPISRPNLTFSTLTVSNMSPEDSSIYLCSVVGTGTNYGYTFGSGTRLTVV.

V and J are TRBV6-1 and TRBJ2-7; TRBD1 might be the D (6 bases). The CDR3 has 16 residues. Trimming removed 1 base at V and 0 bases at J, with 13 bases between. Per germline, CDR1 MNHNS and CDR2 SASEGT. This CDR3 reads CASSEVEGGDSYEQYF. The CDR3 DNA follows: TGTGCCAGCAGTGAAGTTGAAGGGGGAGACTCCTACGAGCAGTACTTC.

Written as DNA, the CDR3 is TGTGCCAGCAGTGACGTAGGACTAGCGGGAGTAGCGATAGAGACCCAGTACTTC. Its protein product is CASSDVGLAGVAIETQYF. The chain employs TRBV2 and TRBJ2-5, with 13 positions matching TRBD2. Germline-derived CDR1 and CDR2 are SNHLY and FYNNEI. This CDR3 has 18 residues. V was pared by 3 bases and J by 4 bases, with 11 bases of the junction left unmatched.

The chain couples TRBV6-8 to TRBJ2-7; D not certain. Germline V CDR1 and CDR2: MNHGY, SAAAGT. Trimming took 6 bases from V and 0 from J, leaving 12 bases between them. The CDR3 has 14 residues. Written as DNA, the CDR3 is TGTGCCAGCAGCTTGGGCCGGAGCTCCTACGAGCAGTACTTC. Amino acid sequence: CASSLGRSSYEQYF.

The chain is built from TRBV19 and TRBJ2-7; 8 bases are shared with TRBD1. Germline V gene lookup returns CDR1 LNHDA and CDR2 SQIVND (reference sequence). The CDR3 totals 14 residues. The junction had 2 bases not matched to a gene; V was cut back by 2 bases and J by 2 bases. The DNA of the CDR3 is TGTGCCAGTAGTATAACGACAGGGGCCTACGAGCAGTACTTC. Translating it yields CASSITTGAYEQYF.

This clone showed up just once. The chain carries TRBV7-9 and TRBJ1-5; TRBD1 agrees at 7 bases. The junction had 11 bases not matched to a gene; V was cut back by 6 bases and J by 9 bases. Germline CDR1 is SEHNR and CDR2 is FQNEAQ (reference sequence). This CDR3 has 14 residues. CDR3 DNA sequence: TGTGCCAGCAGTGAGGGGACAGCTGGGTCGCCCCAGCATTTT. This translates into CASSEGTAGSPQHF.